These T cell receptor beta chains were read from a single sample in a study of cytomegalovirus exposure and HLA in healthy donors. Using immunoSEQ multiplex PCR, the repertoire was profiled, and TCRdb retains in-frame clones only, with some absent. The table lists around 140,000 clones, just under 80% of them singletons. The sequenced sample consisted of PBMCs. These receptors were taken from a young woman in good health and CMV-seronegative. Each CDR3 is given with its conserved first and last residue. D genes are given only for firm matches. Size is omitted from some rows. Given values are once, few, many or a class for expanded clones.

cdr3_length j_call v_call d_call clone_size cdr3_nt cdr3_aa
16 TRBJ2-3 TRBV9 - once TGTGCCAGCAGCGTAGCTGTTAGCGGCTACACAGATACGCAGTATTTT CASSVAVSGYTDTQYF
15 TRBJ2-1 TRBV6-1 TRBD2 - TGTGCCAGCAGTGGTAGCGGGAGGGCCTACAATGAGCAGTTCTTC CASSGSGRAYNEQFF
14 TRBJ2-5 TRBV5-1 - - TGCGCCAGCAGCCCCCAGGGGATTCAAGAGACCCAGTACTTC CASSPQGIQETQYF
13 TRBJ2-1 TRBV10-1 - - TGCGCCACTTCGGACTCCCCGGCGAATGAGCAGTTCTTC CATSDSPANEQFF
13 TRBJ1-2 TRBV7-9 - - TGTGCCAGCAGCGCTGACAGTTACTATGGCTACACCTTC CASSADSYYGYTF
13 TRBJ2-2 TRBV30 - - TGTGCCTGGACCAACCAGGGAACCGGGGAGCTGTTTTTT CAWTNQGTGELFF
17 TRBJ2-7 TRBV5-1 TRBD1 - TGCGCCAGCTCAATGAGTACTGGGGGACAGGGGTCCTACGAGCAGTACTTC CASSMSTGGQGSYEQYF
12 TRBJ2-7 TRBV7-9 - - TGTGCCAGCAGCTTAGTTCTCTACGAGCAGTACTTC CASSLVLYEQYF
19 TRBJ2-3 TRBV5-6 TRBD1 - TGTGCCAGCAGCTCGGCTATTAGGGGGCGTCGGTGGTTCGAAGATACGCAGTATTTT CASSSAIRGRRWFEDTQYF
14 TRBJ1-2 TRBV5-6 - - TGTGCCAGCAGCTTGGGGACAGTAAACTATGGCTACACCTTC CASSLGTVNYGYTF
13 TRBJ2-1 TRBV10-3 TRBD2 - TGTGCCATCAGGACTAGCGGGAGCAATGAGCAGTTCTTC CAIRTSGSNEQFF
13 TRBJ1-5 TRBV27 TRBD1 - TGTGCCAGCAGTTACAGGGGCGATCAGCCCCAGCATTTT CASSYRGDQPQHF
14 TRBJ2-1 TRBV5-4 TRBD2 - TGTGCCAGCAGCTTGGGCGGGGGAACCAATGAGCAGTTCTTC CASSLGGGTNEQFF
12 TRBJ1-5 TRBV27 - - TGTGCCAGCAGCCGGGGAGGGCAGCCCCAGCATTTT CASSRGGQPQHF
16 TRBJ2-7 TRBV19 - - TGTGCCAGTAGTCCGTATCTCTACCTGGGGGGCTACGAGCAGTACTTC CASSPYLYLGGYEQYF
12 TRBJ1-2 TRBV6-5 - - TGTGCCAGCAGTCCCAAGGGGTATGGCTACACCTTC CASSPKGYGYTF
13 TRBJ1-2 TRBV2 TRBD1 - TGTGCCAGCAGTGTGGACAGGGCCTATGGCTACACCTTC CASSVDRAYGYTF
14 TRBJ1-2 TRBV5-4 TRBD1 - TGTGCCAGCAGCACTGACAGGGCCGTGTATGGCTACACCTTC CASSTDRAVYGYTF
15 TRBJ2-1 TRBV6-1 - - TGTGCCAGCAGTGAAGTGGGGCGGAGAAAAAATGAGCAGTTCTTC CASSEVGRRKNEQFF
11 TRBJ2-7 TRBV7-9 - - TGTGCCGGAGGGAGCTCCTACGAGCAGTACTTC CAGGSSYEQYF
13 TRBJ1-1 TRBV29-1 - few TGCAGCGCCTGGACAGCCTTGAACACTGAAGCTTTCTTT CSAWTALNTEAFF
15 TRBJ2-1 TRBV5-6 TRBD1 - TGTGCCAGCAGGGAACAGGGGGCACCGTCCAATGAGCAGTTCTTC CASREQGAPSNEQFF